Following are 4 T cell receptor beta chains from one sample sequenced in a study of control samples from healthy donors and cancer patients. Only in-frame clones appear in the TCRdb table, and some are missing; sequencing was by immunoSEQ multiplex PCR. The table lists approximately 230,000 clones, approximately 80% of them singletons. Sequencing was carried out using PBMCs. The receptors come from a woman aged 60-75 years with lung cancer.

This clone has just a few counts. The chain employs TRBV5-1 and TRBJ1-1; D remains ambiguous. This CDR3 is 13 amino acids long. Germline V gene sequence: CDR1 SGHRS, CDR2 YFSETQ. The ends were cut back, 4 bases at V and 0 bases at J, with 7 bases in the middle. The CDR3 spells CASSPSMNTEAFF. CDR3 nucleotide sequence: TGCGCCAGCAGCCCCTCTATGAACACTGAAGCTTTCTTT.

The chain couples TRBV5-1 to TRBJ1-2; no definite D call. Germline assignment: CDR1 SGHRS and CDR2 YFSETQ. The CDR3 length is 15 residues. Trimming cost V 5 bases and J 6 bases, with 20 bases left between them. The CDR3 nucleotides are TGCGCCAGCAGTTTGTTCGTCGGGGTAGGAAATGGCTACACCTTC. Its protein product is CASSLFVGVGNGYTF.

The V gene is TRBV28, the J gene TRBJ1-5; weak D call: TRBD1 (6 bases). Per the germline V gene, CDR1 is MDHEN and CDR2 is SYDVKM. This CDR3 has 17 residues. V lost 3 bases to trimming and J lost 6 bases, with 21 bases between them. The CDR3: CASSFAGGAGASQPQHF. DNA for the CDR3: TGTGCCAGCAGTTTCGCGGGGGGCGCGGGAGCAAGTCAGCCCCAGCATTTT.

CDR3 nucleotide sequence: TGTGCCAGCAGTGAACGACTGGTAGCCAAAAACATTCAGTACTTC. This gives the protein CASSERLVAKNIQYF. The chain employs TRBV2 and TRBJ2-4; D is undetermined. Germline V gene data show CDR1 as SNHLY and CDR2 as FYNNEI. The V gene lost 2 bases and the J gene lost 0 bases, with 8 bases spanning the gap. The CDR3 is 15 amino acids.